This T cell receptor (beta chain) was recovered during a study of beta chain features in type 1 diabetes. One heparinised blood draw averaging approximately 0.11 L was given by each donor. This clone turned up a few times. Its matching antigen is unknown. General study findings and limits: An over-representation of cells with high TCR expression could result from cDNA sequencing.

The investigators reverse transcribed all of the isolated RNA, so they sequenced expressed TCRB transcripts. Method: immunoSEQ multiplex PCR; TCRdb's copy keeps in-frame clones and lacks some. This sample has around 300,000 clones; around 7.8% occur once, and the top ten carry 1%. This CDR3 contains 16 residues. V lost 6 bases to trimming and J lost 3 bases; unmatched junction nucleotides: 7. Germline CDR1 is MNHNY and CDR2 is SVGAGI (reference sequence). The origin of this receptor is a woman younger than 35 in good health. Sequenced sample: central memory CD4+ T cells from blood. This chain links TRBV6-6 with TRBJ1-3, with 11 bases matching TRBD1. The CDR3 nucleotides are TGTGCCAGCAGGTCGCCGGACAGGGGGCTTGGAAACACCATATATTTT. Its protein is CASRSPDRGLGNTIYF.